This T cell receptor beta chain is from a study of brain T cells in children with intractable seizures. The study, taken as a whole, reports: Clones missing pre-surgery may reflect undersampling of that blood sample.

This CDR3 contains 15 residues. Trimming pared 0 bases from V and 5 bases from J, leaving 11 bases between. The germline CDR1 and CDR2 sequences are LGHNA and YSLEER. Comment on this clone: Antigen specificity is unknown.

Sequencing was limited to surgery cases with top T cell transcript signatures in brain tissue. Patients received at least one anti-epileptic drug before surgery. Generated by immunoSEQ multiplex PCR, the TCRdb table keeps only in-frame clones and is missing some. The sample includes 50,000 to 80,000 clones, about 96% of them seen just once. The sequencing here drew on peripheral blood, taken at surgery. The TCR was taken from a boy under three years old with focal cortical dysplasia and intractable seizures. The rearrangement joins TRBV4-3 to TRBJ2-1, with D possibly matching TRBD2 (6 bases). The CDR3 DNA reads as TGCGCCAGCAGCCAAGAGGACTTAGCGGACAATGAGCAGTTCTTC. The encoded protein is CASSQEDLADNEQFF.